Listed below are T cell receptor beta chains from one sample, sequenced in a study of CD8+ T cells in alopecia areata. The method was immunoSEQ multiplex PCR; TCRdb's version includes in-frame clones alone and lacks a portion of them. This sample has 150,000 or so clones, with around 54% found just once. The sequenced material came from CD4+ T cells sorted from blood. These receptors all stem from a human donor in good health. Both conserved end residues are part of each CDR3. The D gene is left open where the match is weak. For some rows the clone size is stated as once, few or many, or as a class when expanded; others skip it.

J	size	V	D	DNA	CDR3
TRBJ1-2	NA	TRBV2	NA	TGTGCCAGCAGCGGAAAACAGGGCGGGTATGGCTACACCTTC	CASSGKQGGYGYTF
TRBJ2-7	NA	TRBV29-1	NA	TGCAGCGTGAGCCCCAGGGCGGGACAGACCTACGAGCAGTACTTC	CSVSPRAGQTYEQYF
TRBJ2-5	NA	TRBV29-1	TRBD2	TGCAGCGCAAAACACCACGGCGGGGGAAGGGAGACCCAGTACTTC	CSAKHHGGGRETQYF
TRBJ2-7	few	TRBV5-1	NA	TGCGCCAGCAGCTTCGGACTACAGGGCGAGCAGTACTTC	CASSFGLQGEQYF
TRBJ2-7	NA	TRBV29-1	TRBD2	TGCAGCGCGACGCGGGCTAGCGGGGGCTACGAGCAGTACTTC	CSATRASGGYEQYF
TRBJ2-6	NA	TRBV19	NA	TGTGCCACCTCCCACCCAGGCTCTGGGGCCAACGTCCTGACTTTC	CATSHPGSGANVLTF
TRBJ2-2	NA	TRBV6-5	NA	TGTGCCAGCAGTTACGGCACCGGGGAGCTGTTTTTT	CASSYGTGELFF
TRBJ2-2	NA	TRBV29-1	NA	TGCAGCGTTTTATTTGGTCAGGGTTTAAAGGGGACCGGGGAGCTGTTTTTT	CSVLFGQGLKGTGELFF
TRBJ2-4	NA	TRBV4-1	NA	TGCGCCAGCAAGCTGCAGGGGGCCAAAAACATTCAGTACTTC	CASKLQGAKNIQYF
TRBJ2-6	NA	TRBV19	NA	TGTGCCAGTAGTATAGTACAGGGAGCTGGGGCCAACGTCCTGACTTTC	CASSIVQGAGANVLTF
TRBJ2-3	NA	TRBV5-1	NA	TGCGCCAGCAGTCACTCGCTTCCCACAGATACGCAGTATTTT	CASSHSLPTDTQYF
TRBJ2-7	NA	TRBV11-2	TRBD2	TGTGCCAGCAGCCTTCTAGCGGGAGGGGCTGCCTACGAGCAGTACTTC	CASSLLAGGAAYEQYF
TRBJ1-2	NA	TRBV10-3	NA	TGTGCCATCAGGGGGGCCGGGACCACGTATGGCTACACCTTC	CAIRGAGTTYGYTF
TRBJ2-5	NA	TRBV30	TRBD1	TGTGCCTGGAGTCAGGGACAGGGTCCATGGGCGACCCAGTACTTC	CAWSQGQGPWATQYF
TRBJ1-4	few	TRBV29-1	NA	TGCAGCGGACGGACGGGAGAAAAACTGTTTTTT	CSGRTGEKLFF
TRBJ2-7	NA	TRBV27	TRBD2	TGTGCCAGCCGTAGCGGGCCTTACGAGCAGTACTTC	CASRSGPYEQYF
TRBJ1-4	NA	TRBV5-1	NA	TGCGCCAGCAGCTTGGGTCGGGATTGGTATGAAAAACTGTTTTTT	CASSLGRDWYEKLFF
TRBJ2-2	NA	TRBV7-9	NA	TGTGCCAGCCCTGAGGGGGTCACCGGGGAGCTGTTTTTT	CASPEGVTGELFF
TRBJ2-5	NA	TRBV4-1	TRBD2	TGCGCCAGCAGCCAAGGGGCCGACGGGAGGAATACCCAGTACTTC	CASSQGADGRNTQYF
TRBJ2-3	once	TRBV6-1	NA	TGTGCCAGCAGCGGGCGACCCCCTCCAGATACGCAGTATTTT	CASSGRPPPDTQYF
TRBJ2-3	NA	TRBV28	NA	TGTGCCAGCAGGAACAGGGGCACAGATACGCAGTATTTT	CASRNRGTDTQYF
TRBJ1-1	NA	TRBV4-1	TRBD1	TGCGCCAGCAGCCAGGGGGGGACAGTCAACACTGAAGCTTTCTTT	CASSQGGTVNTEAFF
TRBJ1-5	NA	TRBV19	NA	TGTGCCAGTAGTGCAGAGGGGCTCGGCAATCAGCCCCAGCATTTT	CASSAEGLGNQPQHF
TRBJ2-7	NA	TRBV7-9	NA	TGTGCCAGCAGCTTAGCGGGGGGGCACGAGCAGTACTTC	CASSLAGGHEQYF
TRBJ1-2	once	TRBV4-1	NA	TGCGCCAGCAGCCAAGATCCGGACGGGGGCTATGGCTACACCTTC	CASSQDPDGGYGYTF
TRBJ2-7	few	TRBV7-8	NA	TGTGCCAGCAGCTTAGGTGGATCGTTCCTCGAGCAGTACTTC	CASSLGGSFLEQYF
TRBJ1-1	NA	TRBV25-1	NA	TGTGCCAGCCGTACGGATGTGAACACTGAAGCTTTCTTT	CASRTDVNTEAFF
TRBJ1-1	NA	TRBV5-1	NA	TGCGCCAGCACCAGGGAGATGAACACTGAAGCTTTCTTT	CASTREMNTEAFF
TRBJ2-7	NA	TRBV29-1	TRBD1	TGCAGCGTTTTGGACAGGGGGCCTGGCGAGCAGTACTTC	CSVLDRGPGEQYF
TRBJ1-2	NA	TRBV6-5	NA	TGCGCCAGCAGTGACAAGGGAAACTATGGCTACACCTTC	CASSDKGNYGYTF
TRBJ2-2	NA	TRBV29-1	TRBD2	TGCAGCGGCAGACTAGCGGGAGGGCCTGAAGGCGGGCACACCGGGGAGCTGTTTTTT	CSGRLAGGPEGGHTGELFF
TRBJ2-1	NA	TRBV4-1	NA	TGCGCCAGCAGCGAACCCACAGGAACCTACAATGAGCAGTTCTTC	CASSEPTGTYNEQFF
TRBJ2-5	NA	TRBV29-1	TRBD2	TGCAGCGTTGATTTAGCGGGAGTGGGAGAGACCCAGTACTTC	CSVDLAGVGETQYF
TRBJ2-5	NA	TRBV29-1	NA	TGCAGCGTTGCGACAGGACAAGAGACCCAGTACTTC	CSVATGQETQYF
TRBJ1-4	NA	TRBV28	NA	TGTGCCAGCACCGCCGCGAATGAAAAACTGTTTTTT	CASTAANEKLFF
TRBJ1-2	once	TRBV30	NA	TGTGCCTGGAGTTTCCAGACAACCGGGTACACCTTC	CAWSFQTTGYTF
TRBJ2-1	NA	TRBV30	NA	TGTGCCTGGAACAGTGGGGAGCCTACAAATGTGCAGTTCTTC	CAWNSGEPTNVQFF
TRBJ2-5	NA	TRBV7-2	NA	TGTGCCAGCAGCTTTATGGGTGGCCGTCAAGAGACCCAGTACTTC	CASSFMGGRQETQYF
TRBJ1-5	NA	TRBV2	NA	TGTGCCAGCAGTACGTTAGGGTCTTTTAGCAATCAGCCCCAGCATTTT	CASSTLGSFSNQPQHF
TRBJ1-5	few	TRBV29-1	NA	TGCAGCGTTCGAGCGGGGCGCGATCAGCCCCAGCATTTT	CSVRAGRDQPQHF
TRBJ1-1	NA	TRBV11-2	NA	TGTGCCAGCAGCCCAGACACTGAAGCTTTCTTT	CASSPDTEAFF
TRBJ2-1	once	TRBV29-1	NA	TGCAGCGTTTGGACCGGGAATGAGCAGTTCTTC	CSVWTGNEQFF
TRBJ2-6	NA	TRBV29-1	NA	TGCAGCGTGGATGGGGAATCTGGGGCCAACGTCCTGACTTTC	CSVDGESGANVLTF
TRBJ1-1	NA	TRBV2	NA	TGTGCCAGCGGGCGGAACACTGAAGCTTTCTTT	CASGRNTEAFF
TRBJ2-7	once	TRBV11-2	TRBD1	TGTGCCAGCAGAACTCCCCGGGACAGGGGATCCTACGAGCAGTACTTC	CASRTPRDRGSYEQYF
TRBJ1-1	once	TRBV29-1	NA	TGCAGCGCGGGACAAGTGAACACTGAAGCTTTCTTT	CSAGQVNTEAFF
TRBJ2-1	once	TRBV29-1	NA	TGCAGCGTGGCTACTGGGTTACGGAACAATGAGCAGTTCTTC	CSVATGLRNNEQFF
TRBJ2-6	NA	TRBV18	NA	TGTGCCAGCTCACCAGTGGGGTTCTCTGGGGCCAACGTCCTGACTTTC	CASSPVGFSGANVLTF